A single sample is the source of the 12 T cell receptor beta chains below, sequenced in a study of shared clonotypes between healthy human individuals. Measured with immunoSEQ multiplex PCR; TCRdb has only the in-frame clones, and not every one. The top ten hold around 1.8% of the sample, which has about 710,000 clones, roughly 72% seen once. Sequencing was carried out using memory CD4+ T cells sorted from blood. Subset denoted: CD45RA-negative fraction. Source of these receptors: a woman between 25 and 40 years old in good health.

J is TRBJ2-7 and V is TRBV5-6; D ambiguous. Looked up from germline, CDR1 is SGHDT and CDR2 is YYEEEE. The CDR3 extends over 15 amino acids. V lost 4 bases, J lost 2 bases, and 16 bases lay in between. In nucleotides, the CDR3 is TGTGCCAGCAGCACCGATCGAAGACGCACCTACGAGCAGTACTTC. Its translation is CASSTDRRRTYEQYF.

This clone was observed a single time. The chain has TRBV30 and TRBJ1-1; a possible D gene is TRBD1 (6 bases). The germline V gene has CDR1 GTSNPN and CDR2 SVGIG (reference sequence). This CDR3 has 15 residues. Trimming removed 3 bases at V and 1 base at J, with 15 bases between. In DNA form, the CDR3 reads TGTGCCTGGAGGTTTCGGCGAGGGGGGAACACTGAAGCTTTCTTT. It specifies CAWRFRRGGNTEAFF.

The rearrangement joins TRBV11-2 to TRBJ2-2; 7 nucleotides agree with TRBD1. This CDR3 has 17 amino acids. After removal of 3 bases from V and 4 bases from J, the junction contained 11 bases not matched to a gene. Germline assignment: CDR1 SGHAT and CDR2 FQNNGV. CDR3 in DNA: TGTGCCAGCAGCTTCAACAGGGGAGTGGTATTCACCGGGGAGCTGTTTTTT. The encoded protein is CASSFNRGVVFTGELFF.

The genes are TRBV7-6 and TRBJ2-2, with TRBD2 matching over 11 bases. CDR3 length: 17 residues. V lost 5 bases and J lost 5; bases outside the gene matches: 10. Germline V gives CDR1 SGHVS, CDR2 FNYEAQ. The CDR3 sequence: CASSPPGGTSGTGELFF. CDR3 bases: TGTGCCAGCAGCCCGCCTGGGGGGACTAGCGGTACCGGGGAGCTGTTTTTT. The full variable domain, rest sourced from reference TRBV7-6 and TRBJ2-2, is GAGVSQSPRYKVTKRGQDVALRCDPISGHVSLYWYRQALGQGPEFLTYFNYEAQQDKSGLPNDRFSAERPEGSISTLTIQRTEQRDSAMYRCASSPPGGTSGTGELFFGEGSRLTVL.

This chain uses TRBV10-3 with TRBJ2-5, with D perhaps TRBD2 (6 bases). The CDR3 consists of 16 residues. CDR1 and CDR2 from the germline V gene are ENHRY and SYGVKD. Trimming removed 0 bases from V and 1 base from J, with 12 bases in between. CDR3 in DNA: TGTGCCATCAGTGAGTCCCCCGGGGGAGGCCAAGAGACCCAGTACTTC. Translating it yields CAISESPGGGQETQYF.

With regard to this clone: This may stem from a read error, because a much larger clone lies one nucleotide away. The same CDR3 is also encoded by other DNA sequences in this sample. The V call is TRBV28, the J call TRBJ1-5; 8 bases align to TRBD1. Germline CDR1 and CDR2: MDHEN and SYDVKM. The V and J ends lost 5 bases and 5 bases, in that order; junction bases with no gene match: 2. The CDR3 spans 13 residues. The CDR3 sequence: CASSRQGYQPQHF. In DNA form, the CDR3 reads TGTGCCAGCAGTCGACAGGGGTATCAGCCCCAGCATTTT.

The chain is built from TRBV9 and TRBJ1-2; D call uncertain. Trimming took off 3 bases at V and 5 bases at J, with 5 bases between the two ends. The CDR3 loop spans 11 amino acids. Germline-derived CDR1 and CDR2 are SGDLS and YYNGEE. CDR3 in DNA: TGTGCCAGCAGCGCCCAATATGGCTACACCTTC. Its protein is CASSAQYGYTF.

The V and J genes are TRBV28 and TRBJ2-3, with 7 bases matching TRBD1. Germline CDR1 is MDHEN and CDR2 is SYDVKM. The CDR3 covers 13 residues. Germline trimming cut 10 bases from V and 2 bases from J; bases unmatched to any gene: 6. Here the CDR3 reads CATRQGYTDTQYF. The CDR3, as DNA: TGTGCCACCAGACAGGGATACACAGATACGCAGTATTTT.

This chain links TRBV11-2 with TRBJ2-3; weak D call: TRBD2 (6 bases). V lost 4 bases and J lost 8, with 22 bases in between. The V gene's germline CDR1 is SGHAT and CDR2 FQNNGV. This CDR3 region has 16 residues. The CDR3: CASSSQGLPGGGTQYF. CDR3 bases: TGTGCCAGCAGCTCCCAGGGACTCCCCGGTGGAGGTACGCAGTATTTT.

The rearrangement links TRBV7-7 to TRBJ1-5; D not resolved. The CDR3 spans 13 residues. The germline gives CDR1 SSHAT, CDR2 FNYEAQ (reference sequence). V was shortened by 5 bases and J by 5 bases, with 10 bases between the two germline ends. The CDR3 sequence: CASSESPDQPQHF. As DNA, the CDR3 is TGTGCCAGCAGCGAGAGTCCGGATCAGCCCCAGCATTTT.

This clone was seen ten or more times. Other DNA sequences in this specimen translate into the identical CDR3. V and J are TRBV5-1 and TRBJ2-5; D perhaps matches TRBD2 (6 bases). The V end lost 3 bases, the J end lost 5 bases, and 11 bases lay between the germline ends. This CDR3 region has 13 residues. Germline CDR1 and CDR2: SGHRS and YFSETQ. This CDR3 reads CASSSPRGETQYF. The CDR3 DNA is TGCGCCAGCAGCTCCCCCCGGGGGGAGACCCAGTACTTC. Full variable domain (remainder filled in from reference TRBV5-1 and TRBJ2-5): KAGVTQTPRYLIKTRGQQVTLSCSPISGHRSVSWYQQTPGQGLQFLFEYFSETQRNKGNFPGRFSGRQFSNSRSEMNVSTLELGDSALYLCASSSPRGETQYFGPGTRLLVL.

This clone has only a few counts. In DNA, the CDR3 is TGTGCCAGCAGCTTTTCAGTCTCTGGGGCCAACGTCCTGACTTTC. Translated, it gives CASSFSVSGANVLTF. The genes are TRBV11-1 and TRBJ2-6, with D hard to call. The germline V gene encodes CDR1 SGHAT and CDR2 FQDESV (reference sequence). This CDR3 comprises 15 residues. Trimming stripped 3 bases from V and 0 bases from J, with 6 bases between.